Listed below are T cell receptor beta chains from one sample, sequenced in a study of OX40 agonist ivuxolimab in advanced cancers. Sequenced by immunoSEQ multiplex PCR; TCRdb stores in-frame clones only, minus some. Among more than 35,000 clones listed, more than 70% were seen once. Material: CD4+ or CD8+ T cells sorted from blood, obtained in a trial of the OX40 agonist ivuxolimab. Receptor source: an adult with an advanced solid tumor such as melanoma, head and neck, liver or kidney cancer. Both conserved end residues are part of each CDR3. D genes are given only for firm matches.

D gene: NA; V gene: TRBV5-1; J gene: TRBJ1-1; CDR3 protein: CASSLDHLKAFF
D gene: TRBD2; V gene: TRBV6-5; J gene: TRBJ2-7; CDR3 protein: CASTGGSYEQYF
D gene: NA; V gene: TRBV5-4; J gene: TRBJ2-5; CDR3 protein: CASSLESQETQYF
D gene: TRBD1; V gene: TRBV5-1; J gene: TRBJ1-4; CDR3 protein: CASSPGTGGTNEKLFF
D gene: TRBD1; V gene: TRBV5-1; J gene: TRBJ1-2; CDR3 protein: CASVGTGDGYTF
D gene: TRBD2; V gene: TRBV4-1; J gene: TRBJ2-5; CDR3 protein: CASHLDPTSGRAQETQYF
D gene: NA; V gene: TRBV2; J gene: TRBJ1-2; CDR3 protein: CASSEDRDYTF
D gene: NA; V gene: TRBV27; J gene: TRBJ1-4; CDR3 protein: CASSSPWQGIEKLFF
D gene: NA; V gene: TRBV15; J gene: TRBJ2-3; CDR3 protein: CATSRGPRQGRIGDTQYF
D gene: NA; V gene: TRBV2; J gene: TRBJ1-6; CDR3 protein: CASIWDQGSGANSPLHF
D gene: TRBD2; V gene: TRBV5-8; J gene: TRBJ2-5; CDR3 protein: CASSIRTSGSNRETQYF
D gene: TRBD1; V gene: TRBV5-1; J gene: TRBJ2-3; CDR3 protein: CASRPTGTEGDTQYF
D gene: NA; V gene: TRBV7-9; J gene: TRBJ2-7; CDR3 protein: CASSLRPSSYEQYF
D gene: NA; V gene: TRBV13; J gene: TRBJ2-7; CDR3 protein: CASSQGSYEQYF
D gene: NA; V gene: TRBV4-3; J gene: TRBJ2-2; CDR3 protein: CASSQGQMVAGLEAGELFF
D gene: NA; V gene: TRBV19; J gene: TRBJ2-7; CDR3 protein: CASSGQGGRAHLEQYF
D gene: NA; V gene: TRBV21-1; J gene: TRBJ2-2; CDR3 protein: CASSQPNRDGKTGELFF
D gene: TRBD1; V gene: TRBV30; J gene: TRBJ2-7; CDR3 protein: CAWSVAWDSVGREQYF
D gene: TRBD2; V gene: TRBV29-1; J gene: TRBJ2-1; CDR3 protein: CSVEDGTSGEAVF
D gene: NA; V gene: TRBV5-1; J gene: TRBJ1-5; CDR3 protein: CASSLDVGESQPQHF
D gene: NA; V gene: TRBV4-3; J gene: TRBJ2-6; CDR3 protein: CASSQDQSGANVLTF
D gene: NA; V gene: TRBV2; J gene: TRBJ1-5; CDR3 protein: CASSADGQSNQPQHF
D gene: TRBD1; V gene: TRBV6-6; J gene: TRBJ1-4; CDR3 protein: CASSYGGQANEKLFF
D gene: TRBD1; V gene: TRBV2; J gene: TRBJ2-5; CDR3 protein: CASAGGRETQYF
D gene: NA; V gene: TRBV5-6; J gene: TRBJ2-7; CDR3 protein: CASSLSYSSYEQYF
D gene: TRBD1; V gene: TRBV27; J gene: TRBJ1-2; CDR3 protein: CASSFGTGGANGYTF
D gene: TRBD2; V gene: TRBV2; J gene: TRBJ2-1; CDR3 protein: CASKRLAGESYNEQFF
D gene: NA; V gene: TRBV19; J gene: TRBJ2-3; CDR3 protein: CASNIPGGVSTDTQYF
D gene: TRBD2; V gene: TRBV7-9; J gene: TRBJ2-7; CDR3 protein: CASSSGTSGYEQYF